Listed below are T cell receptor beta chains from one sample, sequenced in a study of T-cell reconstitution after alpha-beta-depleted transplantation in children. A single record per CDR3 protein comes from TCRdb applying MiXCR to the PCR reads. Altogether about a million distinct CDR3 sequences are present, less than 30% being singletons, with the ten largest covering 25% to 35%. Sequences were derived from PBMCs, mostly from graft donor cells, sampled 360 days after TCRalphabeta/CD19-depleted stem cell transplant. The receptor set was obtained from a boy younger than two who had a stem cell transplant for SCID, so the T cells may come from the graft donor. Both conserved end residues are part of each CDR3. The D gene is left open where the match is weak. Size values are once, few and many counts, or a class for expanded clones, and some rows have none.

j_call: TRBJ2-7
clone_size: few
v_call: TRBV11-2
d_call: .
cdr3_aa: CASSLDTGYYEQYF
cdr3_nt: TGTGCCAGCAGCTTAGATACTGGCTACTACGAGCAGTACTTC

j_call: TRBJ1-1
clone_size: .
v_call: TRBV20-1
d_call: .
cdr3_aa: CSAIPPGVTEAFF
cdr3_nt: TGCAGTGCGATTCCCCCCGGGGTCACTGAAGCTTTCTTT

j_call: TRBJ2-7
clone_size: .
v_call: TRBV12-3/TRBV12-4
d_call: .
cdr3_aa: CASSFWGPSYEQYF
cdr3_nt: TGTGCCAGCAGTTTTTGGGGGCCCTCCTACGAGCAGTACTTC

j_call: TRBJ2-7
clone_size: .
v_call: TRBV12-3/TRBV12-4
d_call: .
cdr3_aa: CASSSGLAQSYEQYF
cdr3_nt: TGTGCCAGCAGTTCCGGGCTAGCGCAGTCCTACGAGCAGTACTTC

j_call: TRBJ2-5
clone_size: once
v_call: TRBV28
d_call: .
cdr3_aa: CASSFLWSGVRGQETQYF
cdr3_nt: TGTGCCAGCAGTTTTTTGTGGAGCGGGGTTAGGGGGCAAGAGACCCAGTACTTC

j_call: TRBJ1-1
clone_size: many
v_call: TRBV20-1
d_call: .
cdr3_aa: CSAPVGAWGGTEAFF
cdr3_nt: TGCAGTGCTCCCGTTGGAGCCTGGGGTGGGACTGAAGCTTTCTTT

j_call: TRBJ2-1
clone_size: few
v_call: TRBV6-2/TRBV6-3
d_call: .
cdr3_aa: CASSYPNLSEQFF
cdr3_nt: TGTGCCAGCAGTTACCCCAACCTGAGTGAGCAGTTCTTC

j_call: TRBJ2-1
clone_size: few
v_call: TRBV5-1
d_call: TRBD2
cdr3_aa: CASKPGLPSYNEQFF
cdr3_nt: TGCGCCAGCAAACCGGGACTACCGTCCTACAATGAGCAGTTCTTC

j_call: TRBJ2-1
clone_size: .
v_call: TRBV28
d_call: .
cdr3_aa: CASRYLNEQFF
cdr3_nt: TGTGCCAGCAGGTATTTAAATGAGCAGTTCTTC

j_call: TRBJ2-5
clone_size: .
v_call: TRBV29-1
d_call: TRBD1
cdr3_aa: CSVGTAKGIEETQYF
cdr3_nt: TGCAGCGTCGGGACAGCAAAAGGTATAGAAGAGACCCAGTACTTC

j_call: TRBJ2-1
clone_size: .
v_call: TRBV20-1
d_call: .
cdr3_aa: CSARQNPGGTYNEQFF
cdr3_nt: TGCAGTGCTAGACAGAACCCCGGGGGAACCTACAATGAGCAGTTCTTC

j_call: TRBJ2-7
clone_size: .
v_call: TRBV18
d_call: TRBD2
cdr3_aa: CASCPSTGGGTYEQYF
cdr3_nt: TGTGCCAGCTGCCCTAGCACGGGCGGGGGGACCTACGAGCAGTACTTC

j_call: TRBJ2-7
clone_size: .
v_call: TRBV27
d_call: TRBD1
cdr3_aa: CASSFLGQGFSYEQYF
cdr3_nt: TGTGCCAGCAGTTTCTTGGGACAGGGATTTTCCTACGAGCAGTACTTC

j_call: TRBJ2-1
clone_size: .
v_call: TRBV7-9
d_call: .
cdr3_aa: CASFEVTNNEQFF
cdr3_nt: TGTGCCAGCTTTGAGGTAACTAACAATGAGCAGTTCTTC

j_call: TRBJ2-1
clone_size: few
v_call: TRBV12-3/TRBV12-4
d_call: .
cdr3_aa: CASSTPNEQFF
cdr3_nt: TGTGCCAGCAGCACTCCCAATGAGCAGTTCTTC

j_call: TRBJ2-7
clone_size: few
v_call: TRBV29-1
d_call: .
cdr3_aa: CSVLGRTSSYEQYF
cdr3_nt: TGCAGCGTGCTGGGACGGACCTCCTCCTACGAGCAGTACTTC

j_call: TRBJ2-1
clone_size: .
v_call: TRBV5-1
d_call: TRBD1
cdr3_aa: CASSLGTGGINEQFF
cdr3_nt: TGCGCCAGCAGCTTGGGGACAGGGGGCATTAATGAGCAGTTCTTC

j_call: TRBJ2-5
clone_size: .
v_call: TRBV3-1
d_call: .
cdr3_aa: CASSPVRERETQYF
cdr3_nt: TGTGCCAGCAGCCCAGTCCGGGAACGAGAGACCCAGTACTTC

j_call: TRBJ2-5
clone_size: few
v_call: TRBV7-2
d_call: .
cdr3_aa: CASSLELSGHGAQYF
cdr3_nt: TGTGCCAGCAGCTTAGAGCTTTCAGGGCATGGGGCCCAGTACTTC

j_call: TRBJ1-2
clone_size: .
v_call: TRBV12-3/TRBV12-4
d_call: .
cdr3_aa: CATQGTAQGGYTF
cdr3_nt: TGTGCCACCCAAGGGACGGCCCAGGGAGGCTACACCTTC

j_call: TRBJ2-1
clone_size: .
v_call: TRBV28
d_call: .
cdr3_aa: CASRTLQGRRSYNEQFF
cdr3_nt: TGTGCCAGCAGGACCCTACAGGGGAGGCGCTCCTACAATGAGCAGTTCTTC

j_call: TRBJ1-4
clone_size: .
v_call: TRBV14
d_call: .
cdr3_aa: CASSQGYNEKLFF
cdr3_nt: TGTGCCAGCAGCCAGGGGTATAATGAAAAACTGTTTTTT

j_call: TRBJ2-5
clone_size: few
v_call: TRBV5-1
d_call: .
cdr3_aa: CASSLWLGKETQYF
cdr3_nt: TGCGCCAGCAGCTTGTGGTTGGGAAAAGAGACCCAGTACTTC

j_call: TRBJ2-7
clone_size: few
v_call: TRBV11-2
d_call: TRBD2
cdr3_aa: CASSASRTSGSYEQYF
cdr3_nt: TGTGCCAGCAGCGCCAGTCGGACTAGCGGTTCCTACGAGCAGTACTTC

j_call: TRBJ1-1
clone_size: .
v_call: TRBV4-3
d_call: .
cdr3_aa: CASSQSVGGPTEAFF
cdr3_nt: TGCGCCAGCAGCCAATCGGTCGGGGGGCCCACTGAAGCTTTCTTT

j_call: TRBJ2-1
clone_size: many
v_call: TRBV28
d_call: .
cdr3_aa: CASSLQGIAYNEQFF
cdr3_nt: TGTGCCAGCAGTCTTCAGGGGATCGCCTACAATGAGCAGTTCTTC

j_call: TRBJ2-1
clone_size: once
v_call: TRBV5-1
d_call: .
cdr3_aa: CASSLRGRRSYNEQFF
cdr3_nt: TGCGCCAGCAGCTTACGGGGGCGGAGGTCCTACAATGAGCAGTTCTTC

j_call: TRBJ2-1
clone_size: few
v_call: TRBV7-2
d_call: .
cdr3_aa: CASSFRAGRRIQHEQFF
cdr3_nt: TGTGCCAGCAGCTTCCGGGCGGGACGTCGCATCCAACATGAGCAGTTCTTC

j_call: TRBJ1-1
clone_size: .
v_call: TRBV4-1
d_call: .
cdr3_aa: CASRGPHTEAFF
cdr3_nt: TGCGCCAGCAGAGGGCCGCACACTGAAGCTTTCTTT

j_call: TRBJ2-7
clone_size: .
v_call: TRBV7-6
d_call: .
cdr3_aa: CASSLGAPGYYEQYF
cdr3_nt: TGTGCCAGCAGCTTAGGGGCCCCCGGATACTACGAGCAGTACTTC

j_call: TRBJ1-1
clone_size: few
v_call: TRBV6-5
d_call: .
cdr3_aa: CASSYFHRADRNTEAFF
cdr3_nt: TGTGCCAGCAGTTATTTCCACCGCGCAGATCGGAACACTGAAGCTTTCTTT

j_call: TRBJ2-3
clone_size: few
v_call: TRBV5-1
d_call: .
cdr3_aa: CASSLAGMSTDTQYF
cdr3_nt: TGCGCCAGCAGCTTGGCCGGAATGTCTACAGATACGCAGTATTTT

j_call: TRBJ2-7
clone_size: .
v_call: TRBV20-1
d_call: .
cdr3_aa: CSARDPYPSPWTDTYEQYF
cdr3_nt: TGCAGTGCTAGAGATCCCTATCCTTCCCCATGGACGGATACCTACGAGCAGTACTTC

j_call: TRBJ2-1
clone_size: .
v_call: TRBV2
d_call: TRBD1
cdr3_aa: CASRYNTGTGLANEQFF
cdr3_nt: TGTGCCAGCAGATACAATACTGGGACAGGGTTAGCCAATGAGCAGTTCTTC

j_call: TRBJ2-1
clone_size: .
v_call: TRBV5-6
d_call: .
cdr3_aa: CASSLQRYEQFF
cdr3_nt: TGTGCCAGCAGCTTGCAGCGGTATGAGCAGTTCTTC

j_call: TRBJ2-7
clone_size: .
v_call: TRBV15
d_call: TRBD1
cdr3_aa: CATSKTGQGNYEQYF
cdr3_nt: TGTGCCACCAGCAAAACGGGACAGGGGAACTACGAGCAGTACTTC

j_call: TRBJ2-1
clone_size: once
v_call: TRBV5-6
d_call: .
cdr3_aa: CASSLFILAGKMNEQFF
cdr3_nt: TGTGCCAGCAGCTTGTTTATTTTGGCAGGGAAGATGAATGAGCAGTTCTTC

j_call: TRBJ2-7
clone_size: .
v_call: TRBV12-3/TRBV12-4
d_call: .
cdr3_aa: CASSSDRYYEQYF
cdr3_nt: TGTGCCAGCAGTTCAGACAGGTACTACGAGCAGTACTTC

j_call: TRBJ1-5
clone_size: few
v_call: TRBV4-1
d_call: .
cdr3_aa: CASSPTGQSQPQHF
cdr3_nt: TGCGCCAGCAGCCCAACAGGGCAATCGCAGCCCCAGCATTTT

j_call: TRBJ2-1
clone_size: few
v_call: TRBV7-3
d_call: TRBD1
cdr3_aa: CASSERQGHEQFF
cdr3_nt: TGTGCCAGCAGCGAAAGACAGGGACATGAGCAGTTCTTC

j_call: TRBJ2-1
clone_size: .
v_call: TRBV7-2
d_call: TRBD2
cdr3_aa: CASSLGRRGVGHKNNEQFF
cdr3_nt: TGTGCCAGCAGCTTAGGGCGGCGGGGGGTTGGTCACAAAAACAATGAGCAGTTCTTC

j_call: TRBJ2-2
clone_size: .
v_call: TRBV5-1
d_call: TRBD2
cdr3_aa: CASSLEASGGLLSTGELFF
cdr3_nt: TGCGCCAGCAGCTTGGAGGCTAGCGGGGGACTTCTCTCAACTGGGGAGCTGTTTTTT

j_call: TRBJ2-2
clone_size: once
v_call: TRBV4-3
d_call: .
cdr3_aa: CASSHQIGGLGGNTGELFF
cdr3_nt: TGCGCCAGCAGCCACCAGATTGGGGGGTTGGGGGGGAACACCGGGGAGCTGTTTTTT

j_call: TRBJ2-5
clone_size: .
v_call: TRBV7-9
d_call: TRBD1
cdr3_aa: CASSPRGTGGTQYF
cdr3_nt: TGTGCCAGCAGCCCGAGGGGGACAGGGGGGACCCAGTACTTC

j_call: TRBJ2-1
clone_size: few
v_call: TRBV28
d_call: TRBD1
cdr3_aa: CASSSSGTGFMNEQFF
cdr3_nt: TGTGCCAGCAGTTCTTCCGGGACAGGGTTTATGAATGAGCAGTTCTTC

j_call: TRBJ1-1
clone_size: few
v_call: TRBV20-1
d_call: .
cdr3_aa: CSATVEVETEAFF
cdr3_nt: TGCAGTGCTACTGTGGAAGTTGAAACTGAAGCTTTCTTT

j_call: TRBJ2-7
clone_size: .
v_call: TRBV10-2
d_call: TRBD1
cdr3_aa: CASSGDRALEQYF
cdr3_nt: TGCGCCAGCAGTGGGGACAGGGCTCTCGAGCAGTACTTC

j_call: TRBJ2-2
clone_size: few
v_call: TRBV15
d_call: .
cdr3_aa: CATSMDLTLAGELFF
cdr3_nt: TGTGCCACCAGCATGGATTTAACGTTAGCCGGGGAGCTGTTTTTT

j_call: TRBJ2-5
clone_size: .
v_call: TRBV15
d_call: .
cdr3_aa: CATSRDFEETQYF
cdr3_nt: TGTGCCACCAGCAGAGATTTCGAAGAGACCCAGTACTTC

j_call: TRBJ2-2
clone_size: .
v_call: TRBV5-1
d_call: .
cdr3_aa: CASSLLGRKNTGELFF
cdr3_nt: TGCGCCAGCAGCTTGCTGGGCAGGAAGAACACCGGGGAGCTGTTTTTT

j_call: TRBJ2-5
clone_size: .
v_call: TRBV7-2
d_call: TRBD2
cdr3_aa: CASSRDSGGNSETQYF
cdr3_nt: TGTGCCAGCAGCCGAGATAGCGGGGGAAATTCGGAGACCCAGTACTTC

j_call: TRBJ2-3
clone_size: .
v_call: TRBV20-1
d_call: TRBD2
cdr3_aa: CSARVASGGADSTDTQYF
cdr3_nt: TGCAGTGCTAGAGTGGCTAGCGGGGGGGCCGACAGCACAGATACGCAGTATTTT

j_call: TRBJ2-5
clone_size: .
v_call: TRBV5-1
d_call: .
cdr3_aa: CASSETGWVEETQYF
cdr3_nt: TGCGCCAGCAGCGAAACAGGGTGGGTGGAAGAGACCCAATACTTC